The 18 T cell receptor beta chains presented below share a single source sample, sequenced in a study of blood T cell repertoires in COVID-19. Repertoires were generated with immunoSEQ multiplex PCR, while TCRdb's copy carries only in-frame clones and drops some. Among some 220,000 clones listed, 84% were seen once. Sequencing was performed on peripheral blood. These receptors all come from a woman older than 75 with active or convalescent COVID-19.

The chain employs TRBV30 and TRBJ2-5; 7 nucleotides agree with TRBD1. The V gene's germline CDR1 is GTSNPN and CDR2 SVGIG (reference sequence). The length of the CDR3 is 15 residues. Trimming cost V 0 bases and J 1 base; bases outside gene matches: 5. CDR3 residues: CAWSVRAGGQETQYF. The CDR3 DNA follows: TGTGCCTGGAGTGTACGGGCAGGGGGCCAAGAGACCCAGTACTTC.

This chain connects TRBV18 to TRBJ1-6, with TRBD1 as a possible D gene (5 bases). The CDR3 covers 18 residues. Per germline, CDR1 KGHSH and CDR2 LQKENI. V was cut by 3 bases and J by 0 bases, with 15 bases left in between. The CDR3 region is CASSPMGLISSYNSPLHF. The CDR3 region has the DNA TGTGCCAGCTCACCGATGGGGCTGATCAGCTCCTATAATTCACCCCTCCACTTT.

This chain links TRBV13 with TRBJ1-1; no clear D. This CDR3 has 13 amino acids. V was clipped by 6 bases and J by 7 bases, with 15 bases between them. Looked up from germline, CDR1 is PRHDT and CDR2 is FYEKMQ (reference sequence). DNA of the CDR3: TGTGCCAGCAGTTTGGACTTGGGCGGTGAAGCTTTCTTT. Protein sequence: CASSLDLGGEAFF.

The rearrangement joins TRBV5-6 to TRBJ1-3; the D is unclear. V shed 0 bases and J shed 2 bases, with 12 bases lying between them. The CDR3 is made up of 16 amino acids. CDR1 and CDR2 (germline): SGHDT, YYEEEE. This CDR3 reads CASSLVAGATGNTIYF. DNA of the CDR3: TGTGCCAGCAGCTTGGTTGCGGGAGCTACTGGAAACACCATATATTTT.

CDR3 protein: CASSSQTGVRETQYF. In DNA form, the CDR3 reads TGTGCCAGCAGCTCACAGACAGGGGTTCGAGAGACCCAGTACTTC. The gene calls are TRBV7-2 and TRBJ2-5, with 8 bases identical to TRBD1. Trimming at V came to 4 bases and at J to 4 bases, leaving 8 bases not matched to a gene. The germline gives CDR1 SGHTA, CDR2 FQGNSA. The CDR3 spans 15 residues.

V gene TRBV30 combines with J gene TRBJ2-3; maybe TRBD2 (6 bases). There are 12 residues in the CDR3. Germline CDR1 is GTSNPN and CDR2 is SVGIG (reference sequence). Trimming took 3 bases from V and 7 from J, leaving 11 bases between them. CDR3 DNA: TGTGCCTGGAGCGTCGGGGGATATACGCAGTATTTT. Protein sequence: CAWSVGGYTQYF. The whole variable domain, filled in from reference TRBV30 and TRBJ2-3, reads SQTIHQWPATLVQPVGSPLSLECTVEGTSNPNLYWYRQAAGRGLQLLFYSVGIGQISSEVPQNLSASRPQDRQFILSSKKLLLSDSGFYLCAWSVGGYTQYFGPGTRLTVL.

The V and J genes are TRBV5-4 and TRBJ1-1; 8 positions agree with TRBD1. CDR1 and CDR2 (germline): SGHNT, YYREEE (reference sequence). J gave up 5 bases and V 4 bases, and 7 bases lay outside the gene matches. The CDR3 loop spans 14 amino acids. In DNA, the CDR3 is TGTGCCAGCAGCCGCGATCGGACAGGGACTGAAGCTTTCTTT. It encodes CASSRDRTGTEAFF.

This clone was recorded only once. CDR3 amino acids: CADRDRGAQQFF. In DNA form, the CDR3 reads TGTGCCGACCGGGACAGGGGTGCCCAGCAGTTCTTC. The chain recombines TRBV2 with TRBJ2-1; 10 bases agree with TRBD1. CDR3 length: 12 residues. The germline gives CDR1 SNHLY, CDR2 FYNNEI. With 11 bases clipped from V and 11 bases from J, the junction kept 9 bases outside the gene matches. The full variable domain, with the rest looked up from reference TRBV2 and TRBJ2-1, is EPEVTQTPSHQVTQMGQEVILRCVPISNHLYFYWYRQILGQKVEFLVSFYNNEISEKSEIFDDQFSVERPDGSNFTLKIRSTKLEDSAMYFCADRDRGAQQFFGPGTRLTVL.

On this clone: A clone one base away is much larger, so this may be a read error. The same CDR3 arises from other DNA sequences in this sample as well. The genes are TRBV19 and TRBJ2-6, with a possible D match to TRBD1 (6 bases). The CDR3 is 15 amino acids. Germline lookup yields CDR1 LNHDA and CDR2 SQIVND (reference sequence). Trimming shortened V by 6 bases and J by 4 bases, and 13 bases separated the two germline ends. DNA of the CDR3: TGTGCCAGTAGGAGACAGGTGTACGGGGCCAACGTCCTGACTTTC. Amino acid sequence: CASRRQVYGANVLTF.

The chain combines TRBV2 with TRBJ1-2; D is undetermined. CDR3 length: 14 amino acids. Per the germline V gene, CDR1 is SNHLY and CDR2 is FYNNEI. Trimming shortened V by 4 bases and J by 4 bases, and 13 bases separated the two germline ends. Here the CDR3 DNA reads TGTGCCAGCAGTGCCTCCACCGCCGGCTATGGCTACACCTTC. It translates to CASSASTAGYGYTF. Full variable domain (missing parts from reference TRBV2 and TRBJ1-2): EPEVTQTPSHQVTQMGQEVILRCVPISNHLYFYWYRQILGQKVEFLVSFYNNEISEKSEIFDDQFSVERPDGSNFTLKIRSTKLEDSAMYFCASSASTAGYGYTFGSGTRLTVV.

The CDR3 spells CASSSQGLVSTEAFF. The CDR3 nucleotides are TGTGCCAGCAGTTCCCAAGGTCTAGTAAGCACTGAAGCTTTCTTT. The rearrangement uses TRBV2 and TRBJ1-1; D remains unclear. The length of the CDR3 is 15 residues. Trimming stripped 5 bases from V and 4 bases from J, with 17 bases between. Germline V CDR1 and CDR2: SNHLY, FYNNEI.

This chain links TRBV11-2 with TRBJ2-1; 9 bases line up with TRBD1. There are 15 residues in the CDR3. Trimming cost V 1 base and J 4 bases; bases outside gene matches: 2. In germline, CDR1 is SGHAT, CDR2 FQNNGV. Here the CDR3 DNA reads TGTGCCAGCAGCTTAGTGGGACAGGGATACAATGAGCAGTTCTTC. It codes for CASSLVGQGYNEQFF. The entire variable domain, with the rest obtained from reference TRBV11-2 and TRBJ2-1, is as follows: EAGVAQSPRYKIIEKRQSVAFWCNPISGHATLYWYQQILGQGPKLLIQFQNNGVVDDSQLPKDRFSAERLKGVDSTLKIQPAKLEDSAVYLCASSLVGQGYNEQFFGPGTRLTVL.

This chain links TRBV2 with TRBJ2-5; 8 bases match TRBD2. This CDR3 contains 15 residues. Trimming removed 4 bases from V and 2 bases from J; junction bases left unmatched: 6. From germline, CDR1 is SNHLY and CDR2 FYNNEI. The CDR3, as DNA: TGTGCCAGCAGTGCCAGCGGGGGCCCACAAGAGACCCAGTACTTC. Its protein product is CASSASGGPQETQYF.

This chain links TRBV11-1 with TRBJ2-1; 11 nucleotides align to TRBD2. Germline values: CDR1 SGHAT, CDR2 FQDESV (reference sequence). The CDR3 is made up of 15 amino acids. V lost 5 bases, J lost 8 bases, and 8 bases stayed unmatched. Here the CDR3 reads CASSPLAGGPYEQFF. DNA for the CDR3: TGTGCCAGCAGCCCCTTAGCGGGGGGGCCCTATGAGCAGTTCTTC. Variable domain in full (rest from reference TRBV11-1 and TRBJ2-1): EAEVAQSPRYKITEKSQAVAFWCDPISGHATLYWYRQILGQGPELLVQFQDESVVDDSQLPKDRFSAERLKGVDSTLKIQPAELGDSAMYLCASSPLAGGPYEQFFGPGTRLTVL.

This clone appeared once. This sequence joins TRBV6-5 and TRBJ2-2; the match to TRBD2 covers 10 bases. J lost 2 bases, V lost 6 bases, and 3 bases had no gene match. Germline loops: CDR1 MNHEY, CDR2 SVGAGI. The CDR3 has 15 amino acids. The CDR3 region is CASSQRGGNTGELFF. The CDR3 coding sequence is TGTGCCAGCAGCCAGCGGGGGGGCAACACCGGGGAGCTGTTTTTT.

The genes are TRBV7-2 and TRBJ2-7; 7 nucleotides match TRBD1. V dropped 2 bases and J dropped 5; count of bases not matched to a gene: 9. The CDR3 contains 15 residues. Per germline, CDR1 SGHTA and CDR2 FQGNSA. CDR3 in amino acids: CASSLYGRQGDEQYF. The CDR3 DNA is TGTGCCAGCAGCTTATATGGGAGACAGGGCGACGAGCAGTACTTC.

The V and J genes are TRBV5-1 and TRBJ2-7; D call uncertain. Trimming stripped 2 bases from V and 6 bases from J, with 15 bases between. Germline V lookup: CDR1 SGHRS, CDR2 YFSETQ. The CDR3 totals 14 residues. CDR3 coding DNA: TGCGCCAGCAGCTTATGGGCCGGCTCAGGCGAGCAGTACTTC. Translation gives CASSLWAGSGEQYF.

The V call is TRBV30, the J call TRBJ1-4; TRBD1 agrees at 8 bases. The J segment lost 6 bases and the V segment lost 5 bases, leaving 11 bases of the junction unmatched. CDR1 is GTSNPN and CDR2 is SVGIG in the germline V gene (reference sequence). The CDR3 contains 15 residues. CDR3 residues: CAWRGLGTGHEKLFF. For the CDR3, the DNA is TGTGCCTGGCGCGGTCTAGGGACAGGTCATGAAAAACTGTTTTTT.